This T cell receptor (beta chain) was profiled in a study of long-term antiretroviral therapy in people with HIV (dated by TCRdb to 2021 to 2024). In terms of the full investigation: The earliest samples were collected about a decade before the 2015 WHO recommendation for immediate ART, when ART was typically delayed until CD4 counts fell. A retrospective serial study tested whether ART initiation and durable HIV suppression were associated with changes in peripheral blood TRB repertoire composition and diversity. The cohort contributed roughly 190 cryopreserved PBMC samples from about 31 adults with confirmed HIV infection, collected serially over a mean of roughly 6 years (range 1-12). No cross-contamination during QIAcube processing was shown when test extractions of a monoclonal T-cell line were performed alongside a few dozen polyclonal samples. Of the approximately 28 participants with HIV, approximately twelve were female.

Overall study results and their limits: CDR3 length ranges in HIV repertoires were narrower than in controls, and network structure suggested an antigen-experienced repertoire with only a slight naive shift after ART. Inferences about post-ART repertoire changes were limited because no data were available on ART adherence, viral resistance or therapy changes. ART initiation was associated with a significant increase in TRB diversity, but diversity stayed significantly below transplant donor controls even after long-term ART. The samples span the years 2004 to 2017, and the ART regimens used at that time may not be as effective as current regimens. Expanded TRB clones identified before ART initiation dominated the repertoire at all time points, although this dominance fluctuated and declined in many PLHIV after ART. Since PBMC availability was limited, sequencing covered only the TCR beta chain, with no alpha chain pairing. Because pre-ART samples had limited cell numbers, profiling was done on unsorted PBMC rather than on sorted CD4+ and CD8+ T cells.

Participants were included only if at least one PBMC sample before ART initiation and at least two post-ART samples were available. All participants with HIV were treated in the United States of America. Before DNA extraction, cryopreserved samples of about 0.9-11 million PBMC were thawed and then washed. At the time of the earliest PBMC sample for each participant with HIV, ages ranged from roughly 23 to 60 years. Each participant contributed PBMC samples from 1-4 timepoints before ART initiation and 2-8 timepoints after ART initiation, with a median of 7 samples. Serial HIV viral load, CD4+ T-cell count, ART history and demographic data were obtained for every participant. Genomic DNA was extracted from unsorted PBMC with a Qiagen kit on a QIAcube, with processing performed in batches of 12 samples. The immunoSEQ hsTCRB v3.0 assay was used at survey level resolution for TRB variable region sequencing. A depth of roughly 35,000-50,000 T-cell genomes per sample was targeted for TRB sequencing. TRB libraries were pooled and sequenced on an Illumina MiSeq using a v3 150-cycle kit. Concerning the study's data processing: Repertoire analysis was performed in R inside a reproducible Nextflow workflow that covered QC, data transformation and analysis. LymphoSeq2, an R package for exploring AIRR-Seq data, was used to implement custom analyses. Four samples yielding fewer than 5000 total TRB sequences were excluded, leaving around 200 analyzed HIV repertoires. Of the 188 retained HIV repertoires, 59 were collected before and 129 after ART initiation. Each repertoire was downsampled to 5000 TRB nucleotide sequences, and summary statistics were averaged across 100 downsampling iterations. Only TRB sequences with CDR3 regions of at least seven amino acids were retained for analysis. A Shannon entropy-derived clonality score and the Gini coefficient were used to measure diversity. In the repertoire networks, any two of the top 5000 CDR3 amino acid sequences were connected whenever the two sequences differed by an edit distance of one. For TRB CDR3 amino acid sequences, antigen specificity groups and MHC restriction were predicted with GLIPH2. CDR3 amino acid sequences were matched against VDJdb and McPAS-TCR to flag known CMV, EBV, HIV or tissue antigen associations. Pre-ART, post-ART and control groups were compared with Wilcoxon signed-rank tests and Holm-Bonferroni correction. TCRdb mirrors the immuneACCESS table, restricted to in-frame sequences. Some clones are absent from its copies; in checked studies, under half trace to an unresolved V gene, and the reason for the others is unknown. The DNA was the basis for D and trimming; V, J and clone size are from that table. Across this sample there are 20,000 to 30,000 clones, with around 85% seen only once. Jointly, the top ten make up about a tenth of the sample.

Counted from cysteine to phenylalanine, this CDR3 has 20 amino acids. The only DNA kept is the CDR3, 60 bases in frame from the first base. As for this clone: Its antigen remains undetermined. One base away there is no much larger clone; base qualities are not given.

The receptor was isolated from a man aged 35 to 55 with HIV. The chain is encoded by TRBV21-1 joined to TRBJ1-4. TRBV21-1 is a pseudogene. The sample in question was unsorted PBMCs, obtained 2.3 years after starting antiretroviral therapy. The nucleotide sequence reads as follows: TGTGCCAGCAGCAAAGCCATAATGACGACGGGACGGTCAACTAATGAAAAACTGTTTTTT. Translated, it reads CASSKAIMTTGRSTNEKLFF.